This T cell receptor beta chain was profiled in a study of control samples from healthy donors and cancer patients. TCRdb's copy holds only in-frame clones and misses some; the assay was immunoSEQ multiplex PCR. The table lists approximately 58,000 clones, roughly 87% of them singletons. In its sample, this clone is medium-sized. This CDR3 is also generated by other DNA sequences in the sample. The sequencing input was PBMCs. This receptor was taken from a man aged 60 to 69 with head and neck cancer.

For the CDR3, the DNA is TGTGCCAGCAGTTATGGGGGCACTGAAGCTTTCTTT. Protein: CASSYGGTEAFF. This rearrangement joins TRBV6-5 to TRBJ1-1, with a possible D match to TRBD1 (5 bases). The CDR3 has 12 residues. In germline, CDR1 is MNHEY, CDR2 SVGAGI. V shed 3 bases and J shed 4 bases, with 6 bases lying between them.